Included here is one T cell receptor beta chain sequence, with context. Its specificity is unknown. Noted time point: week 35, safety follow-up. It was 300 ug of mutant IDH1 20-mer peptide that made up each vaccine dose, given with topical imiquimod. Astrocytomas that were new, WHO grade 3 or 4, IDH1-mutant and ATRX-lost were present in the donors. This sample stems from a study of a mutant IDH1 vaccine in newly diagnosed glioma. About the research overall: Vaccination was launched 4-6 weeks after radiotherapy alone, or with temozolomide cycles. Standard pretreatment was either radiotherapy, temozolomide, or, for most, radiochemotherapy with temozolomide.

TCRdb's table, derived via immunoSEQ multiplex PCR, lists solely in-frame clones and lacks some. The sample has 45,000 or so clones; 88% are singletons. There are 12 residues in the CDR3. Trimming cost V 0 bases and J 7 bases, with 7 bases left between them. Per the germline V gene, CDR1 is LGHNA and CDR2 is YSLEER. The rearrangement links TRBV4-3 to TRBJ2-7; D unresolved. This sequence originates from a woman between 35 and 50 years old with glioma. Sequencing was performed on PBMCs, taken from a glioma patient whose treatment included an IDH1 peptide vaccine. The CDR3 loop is CASSQDFGEQYF. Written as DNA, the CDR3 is TGCGCCAGCAGCCAAGATTTCGGGGAGCAGTACTTC.